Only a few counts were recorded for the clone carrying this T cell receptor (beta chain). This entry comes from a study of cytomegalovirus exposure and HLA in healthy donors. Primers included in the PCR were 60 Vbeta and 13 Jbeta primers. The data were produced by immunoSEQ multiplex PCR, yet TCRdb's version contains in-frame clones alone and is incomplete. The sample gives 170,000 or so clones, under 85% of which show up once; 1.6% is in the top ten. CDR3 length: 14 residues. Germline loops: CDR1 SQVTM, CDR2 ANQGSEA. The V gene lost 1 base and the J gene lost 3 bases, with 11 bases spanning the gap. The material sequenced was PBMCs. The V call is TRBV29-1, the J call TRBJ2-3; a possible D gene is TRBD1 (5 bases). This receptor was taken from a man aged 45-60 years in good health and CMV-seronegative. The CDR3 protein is CSVEARQRTDTQYF. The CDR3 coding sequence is TGCAGCGTTGAAGCCCGACAGAGAACAGATACGCAGTATTTT.